The 9 T cell receptor beta chains listed next were all sequenced from one sample in a study of blood T cell repertoires in COVID-19. Measured with immunoSEQ multiplex PCR; TCRdb has only the in-frame clones, and not every one. The sample lists some 91,000 clones, over 80% occurring once. Material for sequencing was peripheral blood. These TCRs come from a human donor in a cohort sampled during active COVID-19.

The V and J genes are TRBV7-3 and TRBJ2-7; TRBD2 might be the D (6 bases). The V gene lost 4 bases and the J gene lost 7 bases, with 17 bases spanning the gap. Germline-derived CDR1 and CDR2 are SGHTA and FQGTGA. There are 14 residues in the CDR3. In DNA form, the CDR3 reads TGTGCCAGCAGCTCCGGAGGCCGCGGGGCGGAGCAGTACTTC. Translating it yields CASSSGGRGAEQYF.

V is TRBV6-5 and J is TRBJ1-2, with 8 bases that match TRBD1. Per the germline V gene, CDR1 is MNHEY and CDR2 is SVGAGI. The V and J ends lost 5 bases and 8 bases, in that order; junction bases with no gene match: 10. The CDR3 totals 14 residues. The CDR3 region has the DNA TGTGCCAGCAGTCCGGACAGGGAGCCGGCCGGCTACACCTTC. Translation gives CASSPDREPAGYTF.

V is TRBV28 and J is TRBJ2-5; D perhaps matches TRBD2 (6 bases). The CDR3 spans 16 residues. V was trimmed by 7 bases and J by 3 bases, leaving 21 bases between them. Germline loops: CDR1 MDHEN, CDR2 SYDVKM. The CDR3 sequence: CASTGGPVPEKETQYF. Here the CDR3 DNA reads TGTGCCAGCACCGGAGGGCCTGTCCCCGAGAAAGAGACCCAGTACTTC.

There are a few counts of this clone. The V call is TRBV3-1 (or the pseudogene TRBV3-2), the J call TRBJ2-2, with 8 bases aligning to TRBD2. CDR3 length: 15 residues. Germline V CDR1 and CDR2: LGHDT, YNNKEL (reference sequence). The V gene end was trimmed by 1 base and the J gene end by 5 bases; junction bases not matched to a gene: 3. CDR3 sequence reads: CASSQGLAQTGELFF. CDR3 DNA: TGTGCCAGCAGCCAAGGACTAGCGCAAACCGGGGAGCTGTTTTTT.

Turning to this clone: The same CDR3 is also encoded by other DNA sequences in this sample. This chain links TRBV18 with TRBJ2-7; 8 positions match TRBD2. J was trimmed by 1 base and V by 1 base; bases with no gene match: 3. The CDR3 contains 15 residues. Germline CDR1 and CDR2: KGHSH and LQKENI. The CDR3 bases are TGTGCCAGCTCACCACGGAGCGGGGGTTCCTACGAGCAGTACTTC. Protein sequence: CASSPRSGGSYEQYF.

The J gene is TRBJ2-5, the V gene TRBV7-2; no firm D call. V gave up 2 bases and J gave up 4 bases, with 8 bases separating them. In germline, CDR1 is SGHTA, CDR2 FQGNSA. The CDR3 has 13 residues. The chain's CDR3 is CASSLSLGETQYF. The CDR3 nucleotides are TGTGCCAGCAGCTTATCCCTCGGAGAGACCCAGTACTTC.

The genes are TRBV5-8 and TRBJ1-3; D is perhaps TRBD1 (5 bases). Germline V lookup: CDR1 SGHTS, CDR2 YDEGEE. With 2 bases removed from V and 4 bases from J, the gap between germline ends came to 7 bases. This CDR3 contains 13 residues. The chain's CDR3 is CASSFRVGNTIYF. CDR3 nucleotides: TGTGCCAGCAGCTTCAGGGTCGGAAACACCATATATTTT.

The chain recombines TRBV27 with TRBJ1-3, with unresolved D. Looked up from germline, CDR1 is MNHEY and CDR2 is SMNVEV (reference sequence). With 7 bases removed from V and 3 bases from J, the gap between germline ends came to 16 bases. The length of the CDR3 is 15 residues. DNA for the CDR3: TGTGCCAGCACCCTCGCCCCGGGTGGTGGAAACACCATATATTTT. Translating gives CASTLAPGGGNTIYF.

CDR3 nucleotides: TGTGCCAGCAGCCAACCTTTAGGGACAGGGGGCTCCTTGGGGTATGGCTACACCTTC. This gives the protein CASSQPLGTGGSLGYGYTF. V and J are TRBV3-1 (or the pseudogene TRBV3-2) and TRBJ1-2, with 12 bases aligning to TRBD1. The J segment lost 5 bases and the V segment lost 2 bases, leaving 15 bases of the junction unmatched. Germline CDR1 reads LGHDT; CDR2 reads YNNKEL (reference sequence). The CDR3 runs 19 residues.